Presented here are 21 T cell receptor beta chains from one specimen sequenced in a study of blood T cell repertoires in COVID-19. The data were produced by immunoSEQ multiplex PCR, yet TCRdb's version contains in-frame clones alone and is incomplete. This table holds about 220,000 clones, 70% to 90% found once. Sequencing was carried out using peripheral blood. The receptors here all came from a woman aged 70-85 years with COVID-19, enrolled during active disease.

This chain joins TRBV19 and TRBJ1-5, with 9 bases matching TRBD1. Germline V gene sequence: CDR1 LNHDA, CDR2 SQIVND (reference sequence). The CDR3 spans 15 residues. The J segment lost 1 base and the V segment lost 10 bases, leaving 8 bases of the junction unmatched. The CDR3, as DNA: TGTGCCACCCATCGGACAGGGGAAAGCAATCAGCCCCAGCATTTT. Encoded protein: CATHRTGESNQPQHF.

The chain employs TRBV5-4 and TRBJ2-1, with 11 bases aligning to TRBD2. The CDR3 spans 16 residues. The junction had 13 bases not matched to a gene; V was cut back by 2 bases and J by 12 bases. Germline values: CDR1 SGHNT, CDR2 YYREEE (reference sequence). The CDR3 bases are TGTGCCAGCAGCTTTCGACTAGCGGGGCCCTCAATTGGGCAGTTCTTC. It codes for CASSFRLAGPSIGQFF.

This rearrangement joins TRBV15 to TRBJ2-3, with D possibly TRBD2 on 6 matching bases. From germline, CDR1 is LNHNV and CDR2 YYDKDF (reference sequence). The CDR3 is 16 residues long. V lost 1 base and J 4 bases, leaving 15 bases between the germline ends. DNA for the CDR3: TGTGCCACCAGCAGAGTATCCGGGAGAGGTCCAGATACGCAGTATTTT. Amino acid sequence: CATSRVSGRGPDTQYF. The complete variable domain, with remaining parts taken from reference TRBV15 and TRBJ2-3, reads DAMVIQNPRYQVTQFGKPVTLSCSQTLNHNVMYWYQQKSSQAPKLLFHYYDKDFNNEADTPDNFQSRRPNTSFCFLDIRSPGLGDTAMYLCATSRVSGRGPDTQYFGPGTRLTVL.

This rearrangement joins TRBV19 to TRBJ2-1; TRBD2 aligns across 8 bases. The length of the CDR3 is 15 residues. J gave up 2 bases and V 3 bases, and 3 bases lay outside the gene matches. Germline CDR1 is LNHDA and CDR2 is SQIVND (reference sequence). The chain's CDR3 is CASSIGTSPYNEQFF. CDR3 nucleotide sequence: TGTGCCAGTAGTATCGGGACTAGTCCCTACAATGAGCAGTTCTTC.

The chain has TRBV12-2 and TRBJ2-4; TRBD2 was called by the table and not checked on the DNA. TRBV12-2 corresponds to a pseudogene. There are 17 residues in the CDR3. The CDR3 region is CASRSPGTSGAKNIQYF. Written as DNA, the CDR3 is TGTGCAAGTCGCTCCCCCGGGACTAGCGGGGCTAAAAACATTCAGTACTTC.

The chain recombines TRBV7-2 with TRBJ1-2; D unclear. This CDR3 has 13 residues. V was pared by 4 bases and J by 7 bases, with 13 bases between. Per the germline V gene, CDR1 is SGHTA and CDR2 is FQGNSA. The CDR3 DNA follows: TGTGCCAGCAGCTCACCGGGAAAAGGTGGCTACACCTTC. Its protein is CASSSPGKGGYTF.

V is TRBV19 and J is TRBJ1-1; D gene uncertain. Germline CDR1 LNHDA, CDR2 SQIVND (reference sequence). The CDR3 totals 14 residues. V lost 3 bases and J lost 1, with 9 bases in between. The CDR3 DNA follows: TGTGCCAGTAGTATTAGCCGAGGGAACACTGAAGCTTTCTTT. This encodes CASSISRGNTEAFF.

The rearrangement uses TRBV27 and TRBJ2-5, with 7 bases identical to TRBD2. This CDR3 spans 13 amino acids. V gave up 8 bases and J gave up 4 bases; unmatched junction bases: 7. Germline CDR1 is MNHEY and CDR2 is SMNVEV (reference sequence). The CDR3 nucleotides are TGTGCCAGCTCGCCGGGGGGTACAGAGACCCAGTACTTC. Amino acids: CASSPGGTETQYF.

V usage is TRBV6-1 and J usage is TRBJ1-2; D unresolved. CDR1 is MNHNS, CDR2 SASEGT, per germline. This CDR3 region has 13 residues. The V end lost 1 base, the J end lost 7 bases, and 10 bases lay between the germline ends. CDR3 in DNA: TGTGCCAGCAGTGAAGGCCCCCGGGTTGGCTACACCTTC. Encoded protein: CASSEGPRVGYTF.

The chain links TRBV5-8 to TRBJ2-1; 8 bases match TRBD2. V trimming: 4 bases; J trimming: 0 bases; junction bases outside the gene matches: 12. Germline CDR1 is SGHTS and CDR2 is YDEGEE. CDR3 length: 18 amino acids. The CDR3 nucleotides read TGTGCCAGCAGCCCCGGACTAGCCCAACCTAGCTCCTACAATGAGCAGTTCTTC. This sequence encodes CASSPGLAQPSSYNEQFF.

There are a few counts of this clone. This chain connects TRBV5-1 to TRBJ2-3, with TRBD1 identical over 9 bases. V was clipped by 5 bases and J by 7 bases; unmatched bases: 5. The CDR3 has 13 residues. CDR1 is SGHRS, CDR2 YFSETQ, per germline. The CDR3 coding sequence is TGCGCCAGCAGACAGGGGGCGTCTTATACGCAGTATTTT. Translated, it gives CASRQGASYTQYF.

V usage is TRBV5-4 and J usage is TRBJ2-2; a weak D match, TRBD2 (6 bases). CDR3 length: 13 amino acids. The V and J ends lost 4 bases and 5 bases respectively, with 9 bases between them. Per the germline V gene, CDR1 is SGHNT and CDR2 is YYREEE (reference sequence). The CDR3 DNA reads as TGTGCCAGCAGCAAAGGAGGGACCGGGGAGCTGTTTTTT. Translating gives CASSKGGTGELFF.

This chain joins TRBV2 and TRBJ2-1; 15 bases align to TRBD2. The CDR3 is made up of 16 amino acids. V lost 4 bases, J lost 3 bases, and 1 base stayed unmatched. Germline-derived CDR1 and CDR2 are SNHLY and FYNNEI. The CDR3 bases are TGTGCCAGCAGTGGGACTAGCGGGAGGGGCTACAATGAGCAGTTCTTC. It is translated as CASSGTSGRGYNEQFF.

As DNA, the CDR3 is TGTGCCAGCAGGATACCGGGACAGCCCATCTACGAGCAGTACTTC. It specifies CASRIPGQPIYEQYF. The chain recombines TRBV6-5 with TRBJ2-7; the match to TRBD1 covers 7 bases. After removal of 6 bases from V and 3 bases from J, the junction contained 11 bases not matched to a gene. The CDR3 has 15 amino acids. Germline CDR1 is MNHEY and CDR2 is SVGAGI.

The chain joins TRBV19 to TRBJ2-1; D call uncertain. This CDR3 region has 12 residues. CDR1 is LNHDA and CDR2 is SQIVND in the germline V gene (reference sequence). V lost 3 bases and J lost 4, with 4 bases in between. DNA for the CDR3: TGTGCCAGTAGTATTCAATACAATGAGCAGTTCTTC. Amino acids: CASSIQYNEQFF.

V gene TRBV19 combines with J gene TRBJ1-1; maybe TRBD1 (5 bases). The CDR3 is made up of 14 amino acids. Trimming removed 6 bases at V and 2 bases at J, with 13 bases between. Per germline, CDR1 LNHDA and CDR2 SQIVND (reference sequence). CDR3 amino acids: CASRLMGPNTEAFF. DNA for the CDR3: TGTGCCAGTAGACTCATGGGGCCCAACACTGAAGCTTTCTTT. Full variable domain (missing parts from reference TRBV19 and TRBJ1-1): DGGITQSPKYLFRKEGQNVTLSCEQNLNHDAMYWYRQDPGQGLRLIYYSQIVNDFQKGDIAEGYSVSREKKESFPLTVTSAQKNPTAFYLCASRLMGPNTEAFFGQGTRLTVV.

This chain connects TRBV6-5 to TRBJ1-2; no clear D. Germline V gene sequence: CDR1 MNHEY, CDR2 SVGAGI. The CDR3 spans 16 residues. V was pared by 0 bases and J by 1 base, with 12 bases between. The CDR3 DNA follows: TGTGCCAGCAGTTACTCCGGGGAATTTAATAACTATGGCTACACCTTC. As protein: CASSYSGEFNNYGYTF.

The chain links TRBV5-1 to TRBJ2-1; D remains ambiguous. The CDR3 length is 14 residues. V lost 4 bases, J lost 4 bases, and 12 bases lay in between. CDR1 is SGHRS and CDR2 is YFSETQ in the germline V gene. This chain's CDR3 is CASSLGTEYNEQFF. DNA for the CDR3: TGCGCCAGCAGCCTTGGCACAGAATACAATGAGCAGTTCTTC.

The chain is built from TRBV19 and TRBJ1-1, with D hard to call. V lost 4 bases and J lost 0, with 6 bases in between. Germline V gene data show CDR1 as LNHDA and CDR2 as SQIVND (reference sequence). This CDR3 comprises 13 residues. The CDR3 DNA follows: TGTGCCAGTAGTAGCACAGTGAACACTGAAGCTTTCTTT. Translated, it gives CASSSTVNTEAFF.

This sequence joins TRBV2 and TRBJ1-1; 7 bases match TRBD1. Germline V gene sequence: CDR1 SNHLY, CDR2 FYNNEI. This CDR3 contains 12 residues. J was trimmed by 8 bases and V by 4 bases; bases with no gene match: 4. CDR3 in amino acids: CASSANRGEAFF. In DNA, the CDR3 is TGTGCCAGCAGTGCAAACAGGGGAGAAGCTTTCTTT.

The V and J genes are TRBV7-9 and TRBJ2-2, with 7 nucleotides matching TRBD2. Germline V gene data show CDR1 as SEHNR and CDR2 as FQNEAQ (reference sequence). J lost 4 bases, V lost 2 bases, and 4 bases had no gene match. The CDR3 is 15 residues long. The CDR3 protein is CASSLLLAVTGELFF. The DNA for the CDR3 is TGTGCCAGCAGCTTATTGCTAGCGGTCACCGGGGAGCTGTTTTTT. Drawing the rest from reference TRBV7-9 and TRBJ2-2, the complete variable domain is DTGVSQNPRHKITKRGQNVTFRCDPISEHNRLYWYRQTLGQGPEFLTYFQNEAQLEKSRLLSDRFSAERPKGSFSTLEIQRTEQGDSAMYLCASSLLLAVTGELFFGEGSRLTVL.